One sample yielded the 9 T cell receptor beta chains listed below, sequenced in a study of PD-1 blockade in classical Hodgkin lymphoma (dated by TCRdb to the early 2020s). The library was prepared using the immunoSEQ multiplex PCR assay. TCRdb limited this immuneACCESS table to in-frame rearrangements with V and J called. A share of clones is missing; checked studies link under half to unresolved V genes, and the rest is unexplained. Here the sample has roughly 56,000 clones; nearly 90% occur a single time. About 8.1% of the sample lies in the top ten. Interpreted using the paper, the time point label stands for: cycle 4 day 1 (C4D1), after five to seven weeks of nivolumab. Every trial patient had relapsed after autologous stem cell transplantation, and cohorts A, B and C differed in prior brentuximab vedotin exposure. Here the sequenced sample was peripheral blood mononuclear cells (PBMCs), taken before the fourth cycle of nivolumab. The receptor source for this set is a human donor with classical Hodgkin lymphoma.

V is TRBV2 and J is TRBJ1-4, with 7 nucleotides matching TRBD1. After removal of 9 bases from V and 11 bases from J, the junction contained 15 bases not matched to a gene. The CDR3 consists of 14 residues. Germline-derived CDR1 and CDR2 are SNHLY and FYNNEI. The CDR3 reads CASTLEPGQPKLFF. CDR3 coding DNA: TGTGCCAGTACCCTGGAGCCGGGACAGCCCAAACTGTTTTTT. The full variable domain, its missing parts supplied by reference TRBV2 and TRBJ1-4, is EPEVTQTPSHQVTQMGQEVILRCVPISNHLYFYWYRQILGQKVEFLVSFYNNEISEKSEIFDDQFSVERPDGSNFTLKIRSTKLEDSAMYFCASTLEPGQPKLFFGSGTQLSVL.

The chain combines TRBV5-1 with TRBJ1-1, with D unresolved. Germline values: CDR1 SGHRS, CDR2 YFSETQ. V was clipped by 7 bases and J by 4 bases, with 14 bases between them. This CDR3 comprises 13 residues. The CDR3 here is CASSWRGATEAFF. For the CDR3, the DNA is TGCGCCAGCTCCTGGCGGGGAGCCACTGAAGCTTTCTTT.

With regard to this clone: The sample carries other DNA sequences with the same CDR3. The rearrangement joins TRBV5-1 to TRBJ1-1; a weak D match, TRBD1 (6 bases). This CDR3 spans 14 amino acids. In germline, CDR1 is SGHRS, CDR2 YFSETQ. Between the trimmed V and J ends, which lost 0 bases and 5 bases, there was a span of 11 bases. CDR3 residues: CASSLEDRGTEAFF. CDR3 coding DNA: TGCGCCAGCAGCTTGGAGGACAGAGGAACTGAAGCTTTCTTT.

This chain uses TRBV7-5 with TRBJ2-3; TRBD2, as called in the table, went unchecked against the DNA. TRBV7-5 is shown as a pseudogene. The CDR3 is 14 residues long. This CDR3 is CVRSLGGGTDTQYF. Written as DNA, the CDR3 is TGTGTCAGAAGCTTAGGGGGGGGCACAGATACGCAGTATTTT.

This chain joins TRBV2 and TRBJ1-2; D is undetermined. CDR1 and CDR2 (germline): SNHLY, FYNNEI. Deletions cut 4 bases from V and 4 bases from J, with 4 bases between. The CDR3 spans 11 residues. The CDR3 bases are TGTGCCAGCAGTGTGGGCTATGGCTACACCTTC. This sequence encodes CASSVGYGYTF.

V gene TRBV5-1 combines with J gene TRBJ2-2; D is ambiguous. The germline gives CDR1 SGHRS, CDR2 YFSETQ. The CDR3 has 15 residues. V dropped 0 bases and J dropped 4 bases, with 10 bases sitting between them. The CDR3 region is CASSLVGASTGELFF. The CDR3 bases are TGCGCCAGCAGCTTGGTAGGAGCGAGCACCGGGGAGCTGTTTTTT.

DNA of the CDR3: TGCAGCGTTGTGCCCTTTCATAGCGGGGGGGCTCAAGATACGCAGTATTTT. Residues: CSVVPFHSGGAQDTQYF. The chain carries TRBV29-1 and TRBJ2-3; 11 positions match TRBD2. J was trimmed by 5 bases and V by 4 bases; bases with no gene match: 14. Germline lookup yields CDR1 SQVTM and CDR2 ANQGSEA. CDR3 length equals 17 residues.

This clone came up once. In DNA form, the CDR3 reads TGTGCCAGCAGCCAAGATTTGGGGGGCACATACTCCTACGAGCAGTACTTC. The encoded protein is CASSQDLGGTYSYEQYF. The rearrangement links TRBV4-2 to TRBJ2-7; D tentatively reads TRBD1 or TRBD2 (6 bases each). The CDR3 spans 17 residues. Per germline, CDR1 LGHNA and CDR2 YNFKEQ. V was cut by 0 bases and J by 0 bases, with 15 bases left in between.

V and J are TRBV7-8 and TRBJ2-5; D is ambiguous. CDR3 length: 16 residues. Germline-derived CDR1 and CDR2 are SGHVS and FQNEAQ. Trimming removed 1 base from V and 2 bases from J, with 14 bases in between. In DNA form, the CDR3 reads TGTGCCAGCAGCTTAGATCCAGCATGGGGTCAAGAGACCCAGTACTTC. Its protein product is CASSLDPAWGQETQYF. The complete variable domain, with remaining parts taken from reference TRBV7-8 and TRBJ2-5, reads GAGVSQSPRYKVAKRGQDVALRCDPISGHVSLFWYQQALGQGPEFLTYFQNEAQLDKSGLPSDRFFAERPEGSVSTLKIQRTQQEDSAVYLCASSLDPAWGQETQYFGPGTRLLVL.